The 2 T cell receptor beta chains below all came from one sample that was sequenced in a study of T-cell reconstitution after alpha-beta-depleted transplantation in children. Preparation of the TCRbeta library was carried out with unique molecular identifiers. Using its own MiXCR run on the PCR reads, TCRdb lists one record per CDR3 protein. The data contain about 600,000 distinct CDR3 sequences, about 21% of them seen just once; the ten biggest clones take up roughly 14%. Sequences were derived from PBMCs, mostly from graft donor cells, sampled 360 days after TCRalphabeta/CD19-depleted stem cell transplant. The receptors derive from a boy under two years old who had a stem cell transplant for acute myeloid leukemia, so the T cells may come from the graft donor.

In this sample, this clonotype turned up a few times. The J gene is TRBJ2-7, the V gene TRBV5-5; TRBD1 matches 9 bases. V lost 0 bases and J lost 2; bases outside the gene matches: 6. The CDR3 runs to 16 residues. Looked up from germline, CDR1 is SGHKS and CDR2 is YYEKEE (reference sequence). The CDR3 region is CASSLAGQGRTYEQYV. The DNA of the CDR3 is TGTGCCAGCAGCTTGGCCGGACAGGGGCGAACCTACGAGCAGTACGTC.

The chain recombines TRBV7-8 with TRBJ2-3; 7 bases are a match to TRBD2. The V and J ends lost 3 bases and 2 bases, in that order; junction bases with no gene match: 5. CDR1 and CDR2 (germline): SGHVS, FQNEAQ. This CDR3 is built from 15 residues. CDR3 sequence: CASSFDSGYTDTQYF. CDR3 DNA sequence: TGTGCCAGCAGCTTTGATAGCGGGTACACAGATACGCAGTATTTT. Combining the CDR3 with reference TRBV7-8 and TRBJ2-3 gives the whole variable domain GAGVSQSPRYKVAKRGQDVALRCDPISGHVSLFWYQQALGQGPEFLTYFQNEAQLDKSGLPSDRFFAERPEGSVSTLKIQRTQQEDSAVYLCASSFDSGYTDTQYFGPGTRLTVL.